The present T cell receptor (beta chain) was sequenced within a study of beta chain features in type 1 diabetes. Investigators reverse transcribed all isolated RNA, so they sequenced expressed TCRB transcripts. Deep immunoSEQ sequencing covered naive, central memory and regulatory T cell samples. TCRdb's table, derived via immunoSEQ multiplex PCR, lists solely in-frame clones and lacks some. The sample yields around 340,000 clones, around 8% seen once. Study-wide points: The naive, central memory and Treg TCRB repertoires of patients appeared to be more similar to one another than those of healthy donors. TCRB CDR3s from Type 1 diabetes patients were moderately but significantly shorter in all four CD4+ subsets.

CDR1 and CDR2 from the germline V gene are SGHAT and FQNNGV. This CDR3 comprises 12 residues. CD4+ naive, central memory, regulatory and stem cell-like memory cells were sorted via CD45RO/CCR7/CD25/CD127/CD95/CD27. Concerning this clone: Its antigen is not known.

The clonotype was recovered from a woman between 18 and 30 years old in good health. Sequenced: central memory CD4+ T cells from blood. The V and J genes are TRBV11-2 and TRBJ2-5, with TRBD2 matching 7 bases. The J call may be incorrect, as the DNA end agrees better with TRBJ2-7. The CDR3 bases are TGTGCCAGCAGCTCTCTAGCGGTCGAGCAGTACTTC. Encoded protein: CASSSLAVEQYF.